The T cell receptor (beta chain) under discussion was sequenced for a study of post-analysis software for immune sequencing data. Study-wide background: Recorded disease courses covered relapsing-remitting, secondary progressive and progressive-relapsing multiple sclerosis. Some patients had no subtype annotation. General study findings and limits: The normalized Chao1 diversity of multiple sclerosis patients was significantly lower than that of controls.

Built from TCR beta cDNA, the libraries had unique molecular identifiers in them. Yield was 500,000 or so cDNA molecules from roughly 0.93 to 9.6 million T cells. TCRdb re-derived calls from the PCR reads in MiXCR, one entry per CDR3 protein. This table holds hundreds of thousands of distinct CDR3 sequences, approximately 45% found once. Only a few counts were recorded for this clonotype. Its cognate antigen is unknown. This receptor was identified in a girl between 10 and 17 years old with multiple sclerosis. The sequencing sample was made of blood.

DNA for the CDR3: TGTGCCAGCAGCAGCACTCCGGGACTAGAGCAGACCCAGTACTTC. Translation gives CASSSTPGLEQTQYF. V and J are TRBV9 and TRBJ2-4, with 8 bases matching TRBD2. The DNA end lines up better with TRBJ2-5; the J call may be wrong. From germline, CDR1 is SGDLS and CDR2 YYNGEE. This CDR3 has 15 amino acids.